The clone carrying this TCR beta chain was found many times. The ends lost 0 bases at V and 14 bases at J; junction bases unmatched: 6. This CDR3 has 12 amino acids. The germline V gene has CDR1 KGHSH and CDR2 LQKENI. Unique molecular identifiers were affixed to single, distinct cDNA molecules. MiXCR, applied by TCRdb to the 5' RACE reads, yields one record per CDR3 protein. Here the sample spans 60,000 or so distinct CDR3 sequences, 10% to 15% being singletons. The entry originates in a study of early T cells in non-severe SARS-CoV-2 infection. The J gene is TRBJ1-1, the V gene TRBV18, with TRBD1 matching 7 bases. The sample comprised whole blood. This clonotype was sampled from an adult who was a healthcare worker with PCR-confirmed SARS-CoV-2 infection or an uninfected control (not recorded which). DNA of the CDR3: TGTGCCAGCTCACCACCGGGGGACAGCCGGTTCTTT. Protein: CASSPPGDSRFF.